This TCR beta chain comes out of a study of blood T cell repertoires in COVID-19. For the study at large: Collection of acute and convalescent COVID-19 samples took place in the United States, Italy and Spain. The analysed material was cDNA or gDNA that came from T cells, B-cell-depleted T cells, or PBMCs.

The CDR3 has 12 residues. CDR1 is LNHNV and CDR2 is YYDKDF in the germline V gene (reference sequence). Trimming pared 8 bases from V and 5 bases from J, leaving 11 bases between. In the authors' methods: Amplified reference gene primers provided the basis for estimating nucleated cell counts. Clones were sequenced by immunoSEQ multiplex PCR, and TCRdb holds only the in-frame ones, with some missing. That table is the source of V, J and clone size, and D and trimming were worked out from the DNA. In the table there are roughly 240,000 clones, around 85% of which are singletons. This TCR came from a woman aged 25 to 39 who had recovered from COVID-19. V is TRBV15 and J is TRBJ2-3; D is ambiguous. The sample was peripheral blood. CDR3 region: CATAARVDTQYF. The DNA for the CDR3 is TGTGCCACCGCCGCCCGAGTAGATACGCAGTATTTT.